Sequencing of this T cell receptor beta chain was carried out in a study of blood T cell repertoires in COVID-19. Study-wide context: Some COVID-19 samples were acute and others convalescent; all came from the United States, Italy and Spain.

Unmatched junction bases numbered 8, after V lost 5 bases and J lost 5 bases. The CDR3 length is 15 residues. CDR1 MNHEY and CDR2 SVGAGI come from the germline V gene. Which cohort a participant joined came from the clinical history participants gave. It was within 2 weeks before study entry that exposed participants met a COVID-19 case. Methods used by the authors: Nucleated cell number was recorded as an estimate derived from reference gene primer amplification. This table comes from immunoSEQ multiplex PCR, and its TCRdb copy is limited to in-frame clones, with some not included. The DNA was the basis for D and trimming; V, J and clone size are from that table. Counted here are approximately 190,000 clones, 84% occurring once; the ten biggest clones make up around 3.1%.

Sequenced material: PBMCs or T cells enriched from blood (not recorded which). The TCR originated in a woman aged 25 to 39 who had been exposed to COVID-19. V gene TRBV6-5 combines with J gene TRBJ1-2; 10 nucleotides agree with TRBD1. CDR3 sequence: CASSPGTGVDYGYTF. The CDR3 nucleotides are TGTGCCAGCAGTCCCGGGACAGGGGTGGATTATGGCTACACCTTC.